This TCR beta chain was observed in a study of shared clonotypes between healthy human individuals. CD45RO-negative cells were positively selected for CCR7, leaving out terminally differentiated effector memory CD45RA+ cells. Worth noting for this clone: Antigen unknown.

The assay was immunoSEQ multiplex PCR, and TCRdb's table has in-frame clones only and misses some. The table lists about 680,000 clones, 90% to 95% of them singletons. Study outcomes and limitations: Although depth was large, rarefaction showed that sequencing of the sorted subsets was incomplete. Relative to their counterparts shared across all four donors, non-shared clonotypes exhibited diminished generation probabilities.

This clonotype originated in a man aged 25-45 years in good health. Source material: naive CD8+ T cells sorted from blood.

DNA of the CDR3: TGTGCCAGCTCACCGCGGGTTGATGAAAAACTGTTTTTT. It is translated as CASSPRVDEKLFF. The gene calls are TRBV18 and TRBJ1-4; D unresolved. This CDR3 comprises 13 residues. CDR1 and CDR2 from the germline V gene are KGHSH and LQKENI. Trimming left V 3 bases short and J 6 bases short, with 8 bases between.